The 22 T cell receptor beta chains given below trace back to one sample, sequenced in a study of long-term antiretroviral therapy in people with HIV (dated by TCRdb to 2022 to 2024). The immunoSEQ hsTCRB v3.0 assay was used at survey level resolution to sequence the TRB variable region. TCRdb provides this immuneACCESS table in a form limited to in-frame rearrangements. Some clones are lacking; in checked studies, under half of them reflect an unresolved V gene, and why the rest are absent is not known. This sample gives more than 20,000 clones in total; approximately 80% of them show up just once. The top ten clonotypes cover around 8.9% of the sample. This specimen consisted of unsorted PBMCs, obtained 1.2 years after starting antiretroviral therapy. The receptor set was obtained from a middle-aged woman with HIV.

The chain joins TRBV9 to TRBJ1-1; 8 positions match TRBD1. V gave up 4 bases and J gave up 5 bases; unmatched junction bases: 10. CDR3 length: 15 residues. Germline CDR1 SGDLS, CDR2 YYNGEE. The CDR3 loop reads CASSPRQGIGTEAFF. CDR3 in DNA: TGTGCCAGCAGCCCGCGACAGGGGATTGGAACTGAAGCTTTCTTT.

This clone is medium-sized (0.01 to 0.1%) within its sample. The V and J genes are TRBV7-8 and TRBJ2-1, with D possibly TRBD2 on 6 matching bases. V lost 0 bases, J lost 3 bases, and 9 bases lay in between. CDR3 size: 15 residues. CDR1 and CDR2 (germline): SGHVS, FQNEAQ. The CDR3 DNA reads as TGTGCCAGCAGCTTAGCGGGAGGCAACTACAATGAGCAGTTCTTC. It translates to CASSLAGGNYNEQFF.

V is TRBV5-1 and J is TRBJ2-3; 12 nucleotides align to TRBD2. Germline CDR1 reads SGHRS; CDR2 reads YFSETQ. CDR3 size: 17 residues. Trimming took 4 bases from V and 2 from J; bases not matched to a gene: 8. CDR3 DNA: TGCGCCAGCAGCCTCCGGACTAGCGGGAAATACACAGATACGCAGTATTTT. Encoded protein: CASSLRTSGKYTDTQYF.

This chain connects TRBV18 to TRBJ1-5; TRBD1 is a possible D gene (5 bases). V dropped 3 bases and J dropped 0 bases, with 12 bases sitting between them. Germline V gives CDR1 KGHSH, CDR2 LQKENI. This CDR3 is 16 amino acids long. The CDR3 region has the DNA TGTGCCAGCTCACCCTCCCAGACAGCTAGCAATCAGCCCCAGCATTTT. Protein: CASSPSQTASNQPQHF.

The V call is TRBV28, the J call TRBJ2-7; 9 bases fit TRBD2. V trimming: 5 bases; J trimming: 3 bases; junction bases outside the gene matches: 8. Germline CDR1 and CDR2: MDHEN and SYDVKM. The CDR3 extends over 15 amino acids. The DNA for the CDR3 is TGTGCCAGCAGTCCATGGGGGACTAGCAGCTACGAGCAGTACTTC. Amino acids: CASSPWGTSSYEQYF.

This clone was counted between two and nine times. The chain employs TRBV9 and TRBJ1-2; 9 bases are a match to TRBD1. CDR3 length: 17 amino acids. After removal of 0 bases from V and 8 bases from J, the junction contained 14 bases not matched to a gene. Germline V gives CDR1 SGDLS, CDR2 YYNGEE. DNA of the CDR3: TGTGCCAGCAGCGTAGGTTCTTCGGGACAGGGAGCTCGGGGCTACACCTTC. This translates into CASSVGSSGQGARGYTF.

The J gene is TRBJ1-1, the V gene TRBV7-2; D remains ambiguous. The CDR3 totals 13 residues. CDR1 is SGHTA and CDR2 is FQGNSA in the germline V gene. Trimming cost V 0 bases and J 1 base, with 3 bases left between them. CDR3 region: CASSLAENTEAFF. CDR3 nucleotide sequence: TGTGCCAGCAGCTTAGCCGAGAACACTGAAGCTTTCTTT. Filled out from reference TRBV7-2 and TRBJ1-1, the complete variable domain reads GAGVSQSPSNKVTEKGKDVELRCDPISGHTALYWYRQSLGQGLEFLIYFQGNSAPDKSGLPSDRFSAERTGGSVSTLTIQRTQQEDSAVYLCASSLAENTEAFFGQGTRLTVV.

This clone was detected a few times. The chain recombines TRBV7-9 with TRBJ2-7; no clear D gene. This CDR3 contains 14 residues. The germline V gene encodes CDR1 SEHNR and CDR2 FQNEAQ (reference sequence). V was pared by 3 bases and J by 2 bases, with 11 bases between. Here the CDR3 reads CASSFLGRTYEQYF. The CDR3 nucleotides read TGTGCCAGCAGCTTTCTTGGTCGTACCTACGAGCAGTACTTC.

V and J are TRBV5-1 and TRBJ2-7; 8 nucleotides agree with TRBD1. Germline CDR1 reads SGHRS; CDR2 reads YFSETQ. There are 14 residues in the CDR3. Losses at the gene ends were 3 bases for V and 2 bases for J; bases not matched to a gene: 4. CDR3 sequence (DNA): TGCGCCAGCAGCTCGACAGGGGCCACCTACGAGCAGTACTTC. Residues: CASSSTGATYEQYF.

V gene TRBV6-5 combines with J gene TRBJ2-1; 9 nucleotides agree with TRBD1. Germline V CDR1 and CDR2: MNHEY, SVGAGI. The J segment lost 14 bases and the V segment lost 0 bases, leaving 5 bases of the junction unmatched. The CDR3 covers 13 residues. The CDR3 loop reads CASSYSGQGQEFF. The DNA for the CDR3 is TGTGCCAGCAGTTACTCGGGACAGGGCCAAGAGTTCTTC.

The chain combines TRBV5-1 with TRBJ2-1, with D hard to call. The CDR3 has 15 residues. The V gene's germline CDR1 is SGHRS and CDR2 YFSETQ. V shed 2 bases and J shed 2 bases, with 11 bases lying between them. In nucleotides, the CDR3 is TGCGCCAGCAGCTTTCTCGCGGACGCCTACAATGAGCAGTTCTTC. Amino acid sequence: CASSFLADAYNEQFF.

The chain uses TRBV2 and TRBJ2-3; 10 bases match TRBD2. CDR1 is SNHLY and CDR2 is FYNNEI in the germline V gene. CDR3 length: 14 amino acids. V dropped 8 bases and J dropped 5; count of bases not matched to a gene: 7. CDR3 sequence reads: CASGGTSVVDTQYF. The CDR3 nucleotides are TGTGCCAGCGGGGGGACTAGCGTCGTAGATACGCAGTATTTT.

About this clone itself: The identical CDR3 is also encoded by other nucleotide sequences in the sample. The chain links TRBV27 to TRBJ2-1, with TRBD1 matching over 8 bases. This CDR3 is 13 amino acids long. CDR1 and CDR2 (germline): MNHEY, SMNVEV (reference sequence). Trimming at V came to 5 bases and at J to 8 bases, leaving 5 bases not matched to a gene. The CDR3 loop reads CASSPQGGDEQFF. For the CDR3, the DNA is TGTGCCAGCAGTCCACAGGGGGGCGATGAGCAGTTCTTC.

This clone was seen just once. The chain recombines TRBV28 with TRBJ1-5, with 8 bases aligning to TRBD1. The CDR3 loop spans 13 amino acids. Trimming at V came to 8 bases and at J to 11 bases, leaving 11 bases not matched to a gene. Germline assignment: CDR1 MDHEN and CDR2 SYDVKM. CDR3 residues: CASETGGPGTQHF. In DNA, the CDR3 is TGTGCCAGCGAAACAGGGGGACCTGGCACCCAGCATTTT.

This clone was detected only a few times. The genes are TRBV5-1 and TRBJ2-7; D may match TRBD1 or TRBD2 (5 bases each). With 0 bases removed from V and 2 bases from J, the gap between germline ends came to 15 bases. This CDR3 is 16 amino acids long. In germline, CDR1 is SGHRS, CDR2 YFSETQ. CDR3 nucleotides: TGCGCCAGCAGCTTGGGGGGACGGGACGACACCTACGAGCAGTACTTC. Its translation: CASSLGGRDDTYEQYF.

The V and J genes are TRBV5-6 and TRBJ2-7; possibly TRBD1 or TRBD2 for D (5 bases each). Between the trimmed V and J ends, which lost 6 bases and 2 bases, there was a span of 21 bases. Germline CDR1 reads SGHDT; CDR2 reads YYEEEE. The CDR3 is 16 residues long. The CDR3 region is CASNPRDAAPAYEQYF. In DNA form, the CDR3 reads TGTGCCAGCAACCCCCGGGACGCCGCGCCTGCCTACGAGCAGTACTTC.

The chain employs TRBV27 and TRBJ2-3; 8 bases are shared with TRBD2. Germline V gene data show CDR1 as MNHEY and CDR2 as SMNVEV (reference sequence). With 3 bases clipped from V and 4 bases from J, the junction kept 6 bases outside the gene matches. The CDR3 sequence is 15 residues long. The CDR3 coding sequence is TGTGCCAGCAGTTTTAATCTAGCGGGCGCAGATACGCAGTATTTT. Residues: CASSFNLAGADTQYF.

The genes are TRBV19 and TRBJ2-7; possibly TRBD1 for D (6 bases). Between the trimmed V and J ends, which lost 1 base and 0 bases, there was a span of 13 bases. This CDR3 has 16 residues. Germline CDR1 reads LNHDA; CDR2 reads SQIVND (reference sequence). CDR3 in DNA: TGTGCCAGTAGTATAGGCAGGGGCGCCCTCTCCTACGAGCAGTACTTC. Amino acid sequence: CASSIGRGALSYEQYF.

The chain uses TRBV5-6 and TRBJ1-2; 7 bases fit TRBD1. After removal of 1 base from V and 4 bases from J, the junction contained 10 bases not matched to a gene. The CDR3 consists of 16 residues. Germline-derived CDR1 and CDR2 are SGHDT and YYEEEE. CDR3: CASSLRGRQGSYGYTF. The CDR3 coding sequence is TGTGCCAGCAGCTTGAGGGGACGACAGGGTTCCTATGGCTACACCTTC.

The chain is built from TRBV19 and TRBJ1-4; perhaps TRBD1 as D (5 bases). Trimming took off 7 bases at V and 8 bases at J, with 17 bases between the two ends. The CDR3 consists of 14 residues. Per the germline V gene, CDR1 is LNHDA and CDR2 is SQIVND (reference sequence). DNA for the CDR3: TGTGCCAGTACCTCAGGGAGGATTCACGAAAAACTGTTTTTT. It codes for CASTSGRIHEKLFF.

The chain recombines TRBV2 with TRBJ2-2; D perhaps matches TRBD2 (6 bases). V lost 9 bases and J 5 bases, leaving 25 bases between the germline ends. Germline CDR1 and CDR2: SNHLY and FYNNEI. CDR3 size: 17 residues. The chain's CDR3 is CASETGGTGEVTGELFF. Here the CDR3 DNA reads TGTGCCAGTGAAACTGGGGGGACGGGAGAAGTAACCGGGGAGCTGTTTTTT.

The CDR3 loop reads CASSEQGWGTDTQYF. For the CDR3, the DNA is TGTGCCAGCAGTGAACAGGGATGGGGCACAGATACGCAGTATTTT. The chain couples TRBV6-1 to TRBJ2-3; weak D call: TRBD1 (5 bases). CDR1 and CDR2 (germline): MNHNS, SASEGT. The CDR3 loop spans 15 amino acids. Trimming stripped 2 bases from V and 1 base from J, with 10 bases between.